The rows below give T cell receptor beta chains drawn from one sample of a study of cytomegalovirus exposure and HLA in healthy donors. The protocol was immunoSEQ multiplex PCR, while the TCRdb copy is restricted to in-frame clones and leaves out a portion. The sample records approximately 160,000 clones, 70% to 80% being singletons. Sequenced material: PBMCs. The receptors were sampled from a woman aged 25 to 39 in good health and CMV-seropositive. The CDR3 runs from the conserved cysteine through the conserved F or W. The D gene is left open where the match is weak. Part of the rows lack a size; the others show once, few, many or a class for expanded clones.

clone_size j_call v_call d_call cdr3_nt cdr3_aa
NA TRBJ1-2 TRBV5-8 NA TGTGCCAGCAGCTTGGGGGGACTAAAAAATCGCAATGGCTACACCTTC CASSLGGLKNRNGYTF
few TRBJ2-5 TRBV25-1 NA TGTGCCAGCAGTGAATGGGGGGCGGGGGTCGGAGAGACCCAGTACTTC CASSEWGAGVGETQYF
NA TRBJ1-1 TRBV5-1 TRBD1 TGCGCCAGCAGCCGGACAGGGGGCAACATGAACACTGAAGCTTTCTTT CASSRTGGNMNTEAFF
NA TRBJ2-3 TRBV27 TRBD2 TGTGCCAGCAGTTTTGGGGGGACTAGGGGAAGACCTCGTAGCACAGATACGCAGTATTTT CASSFGGTRGRPRSTDTQYF
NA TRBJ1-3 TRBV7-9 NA TGTTCCAGCAGCTTAAGCAGCGGTGGAAACACCATATATTTT CSSSLSSGGNTIYF
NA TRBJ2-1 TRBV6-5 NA TGTGCCAGCAGACAGGGCGATGAGCAGTTCTTC CASRQGDEQFF
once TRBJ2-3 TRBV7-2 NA TGTGCCAGCAGCTTAGACAGTAGGGAGGCGAATACGCAGTATTTT CASSLDSREANTQYF
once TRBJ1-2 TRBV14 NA TGTGCCAGCAGCGGCATCTATGGCTACACCTTC CASSGIYGYTF
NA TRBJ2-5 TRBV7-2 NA TGTGCCAGCAGCGCCCTGGACAGTCCCCAAGAGACCCAGTACTTC CASSALDSPQETQYF
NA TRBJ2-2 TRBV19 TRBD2 TGTGCCAGTATTGGTTCTAGCGGGACGGTTTGGGGGGAGCTGTTTTTT CASIGSSGTVWGELFF
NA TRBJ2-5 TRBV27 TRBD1 TGTGCCAGCAGTTCCGGGACAGGGGGCAGGGAGACCCAGTACTTC CASSSGTGGRETQYF
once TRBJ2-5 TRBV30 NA TGTGCCTGGAGTTTGGCAGGGATGGAGACCCAGTACTTC CAWSLAGMETQYF
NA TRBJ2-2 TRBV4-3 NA TGCGCCAGCAGCCAAGAACTGAACACCGGGGAGCTGTTTTTT CASSQELNTGELFF
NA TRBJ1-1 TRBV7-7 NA TGTGCCAGCAACTTACAGGGGAACACTGAAGCTTTCTTT CASNLQGNTEAFF
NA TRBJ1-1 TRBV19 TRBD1 TGTGCCAGTAGTATAGATTACCAGCCGACAGGGGAGAACACTGAAGCTTTCTTT CASSIDYQPTGENTEAFF
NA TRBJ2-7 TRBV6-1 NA TGTGCCAGCAGTGGAATTTGGGGGAGGTACGAGCAGTACTTC CASSGIWGRYEQYF
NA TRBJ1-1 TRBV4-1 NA TGCGCCAGCAGCCAAGATTTGCGGGGTTCCACTGAAGCTTTCTTT CASSQDLRGSTEAFF
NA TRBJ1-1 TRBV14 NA TGTGCCAGCAGCCAAGGGGCTCGGGGGGGAGAAACTGAAGCTTTCTTT CASSQGARGGETEAFF
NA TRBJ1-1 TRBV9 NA TGTGCCAGCAGCGTAGGGCAGGGTCCGGGGGACACTGAAGCTTTCTTT CASSVGQGPGDTEAFF
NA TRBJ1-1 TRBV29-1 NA TGCAGCGTGCGGGACGGTAACACTGAAGCTTTCTTT CSVRDGNTEAFF